The 29 T cell receptor beta chains listed next were all sequenced from one sample in a study of early T cells in non-severe SARS-CoV-2 infection. TCRdb reanalysed the 5' RACE reads using MiXCR and keeps one entry per CDR3 protein. The repertoire holds 40,000 to 50,000 distinct CDR3 sequences, with 5% to 6% as singletons. The material sequenced was whole blood, taken at baseline. All receptors come from an adult who was a healthcare worker with PCR-confirmed SARS-CoV-2 infection or an uninfected control (not recorded which).

This chain links TRBV6-6 with TRBJ2-5, with D tentatively TRBD1 or TRBD2 (5 bases each). This CDR3 has 14 residues. V was shortened by 5 bases and J by 5 bases, with 15 bases between the two germline ends. Germline V lookup: CDR1 MNHNY, CDR2 SVGAGI (reference sequence). CDR3 sequence: CASSARDLRETQYF. CDR3 bases: TGTGCCAGCAGTGCAAGGGACCTGCGGGAGACCCAGTACTTC.

This chain links TRBV3-1 with TRBJ1-2; 9 bases map to TRBD1. V shed 6 bases, J shed 3 bases, and the junction held 2 bases outside the gene matches. The V gene's germline CDR1 is LGHDT and CDR2 YNNKEL (reference sequence). CDR3 length equals 13 residues. CDR3 region: CASSRTGDYGYTF. DNA of the CDR3: TGTGCCAGCAGTCGGACAGGGGACTATGGCTACACCTTC.

This clonotype was observed many times. The V gene is TRBV4-2, the J gene TRBJ2-2; TRBD1 matches 7 bases. Germline trimming cut 6 bases from V and 3 bases from J; bases unmatched to any gene: 10. CDR3 size: 16 residues. Per germline, CDR1 LGHNA and CDR2 YNFKEQ. The CDR3 sequence: CASRPRQGTDTGELFF. CDR3 sequence (DNA): TGTGCCAGCAGACCGAGACAGGGAACCGACACCGGGGAGCTGTTTTTT.

Ten or more counts support this clonotype. The chain carries TRBV7-8 and TRBJ1-6; D not resolved. The germline V and J ends were trimmed by 3 bases and 7 bases, with 7 bases remaining between them. The CDR3 is made up of 13 amino acids. The germline V gene has CDR1 SGHVS and CDR2 FQNEAQ. CDR3 bases: TGTGCCAGCAGCTTGGTCGGGAATTCACCCCTCCACTTT. It translates to CASSLVGNSPLHF.

This clonotype showed up many times. J is TRBJ1-1 and V is TRBV10-3, with 12 bases lining up with TRBD1. CDR3 size: 19 residues. V lost 5 bases, J lost 0 bases, and 13 bases stayed unmatched. Germline CDR1 ENHRY, CDR2 SYGVKD. CDR3 region: CAISPGTGGAFGMNTEAFF. In nucleotides, the CDR3 is TGTGCCATCAGTCCGGGGACAGGGGGCGCGTTTGGGATGAACACTGAAGCTTTCTTT.

J is TRBJ2-2 and V is TRBV9; D is unclear. CDR3 length: 14 amino acids. Germline V gene data show CDR1 as SGDLS and CDR2 as YYNGEE. V was cut by 6 bases and J by 0 bases, with 9 bases left in between. As DNA, the CDR3 is TGTGCCAGCACCGCAGTCGCGAACACCGGGGAGCTGTTTTTT. It codes for CASTAVANTGELFF. Together with reference TRBV9 and TRBJ2-2, the CDR3 gives the full variable domain: DSGVTQTPKHLITATGQRVTLRCSPRSGDLSVYWYQQSLDQGLQFLIQYYNGEERAKGNILERFSAQQFPDLHSELNLSSLELGDSALYFCASTAVANTGELFFGEGSRLTVL.

This clonotype has more than one count but fewer than ten. The gene calls are TRBV28 and TRBJ2-7; D is ambiguous. Looked up from germline, CDR1 is MDHEN and CDR2 is SYDVKM. CDR3 length: 15 residues. V shed 7 bases and J shed 2 bases, with 18 bases lying between them. The CDR3 DNA sequence: TGTGCCAGCAACCCCACGGGTAGAGGTACCTACGAGCAGTACTTC. Protein product: CASNPTGRGTYEQYF.

This clonotype was seen a few times. This likely comes from a read error, as the CDR3 has no conserved phenylalanine or tryptophan at its end. The DNA is omitted, as the CDR3 cannot be located on it reliably, and the CDR3 follows TCRdb's listing. The chain has TRBV20-1 and TRBJ2-7; the table calls TRBD2, which could not be checked here. From germline, CDR1 is DFQATT and CDR2 SNEGSKA (reference sequence). The CDR3 contains 13 residues when both ends are counted. The CDR3 is CSAGGPIPTSSTS.

V usage is TRBV5-1 and J usage is TRBJ2-1; D perhaps matches TRBD1 (5 bases). V lost 0 bases and J 4 bases, leaving 8 bases between the germline ends. Germline V gene data show CDR1 as SGHRS and CDR2 as YFSETQ. The CDR3 sequence is 14 residues long. CDR3 sequence reads: CASSLGQIYNEQFF. CDR3 in DNA: TGCGCCAGCAGCTTGGGACAGATATACAATGAGCAGTTCTTC. The whole variable domain, filled in from reference TRBV5-1 and TRBJ2-1, reads KAGVTQTPRYLIKTRGQQVTLSCSPISGHRSVSWYQQTPGQGLQFLFEYFSETQRNKGNFPGRFSGRQFSNSRSEMNVSTLELGDSALYLCASSLGQIYNEQFFGPGTRLTVL.

This chain links TRBV29-1 with TRBJ1-1, with D uncertain. This CDR3 has 13 amino acids. Germline CDR1 is SQVTM and CDR2 is ANQGSEA. Trimming left V 3 bases short and J 1 base short, with 9 bases between. The CDR3 DNA sequence: TGCAGCGTTGAGGGCACCCAGAACACTGAAGCTTTCTTT. This sequence encodes CSVEGTQNTEAFF. The full variable domain, its missing parts supplied by reference TRBV29-1 and TRBJ1-1, is SAVISQKPSRDICQRGTSLTIQCQVDSQVTMMFWYRQQPGQSLTLIATANQGSEATYESGFVIDKFPISRPNLTFSTLTVSNMSPEDSSIYLCSVEGTQNTEAFFGQGTRLTVV.

This clonotype was counted ten times or more. The chain carries TRBV30 and TRBJ1-5; D unresolved. Trimming cost V 5 bases and J 9 bases, with 14 bases left between them. Germline V gives CDR1 GTSNPN, CDR2 SVGIG (reference sequence). CDR3 size: 12 residues. The CDR3 is CAWQTGSSPQHF. DNA for the CDR3: TGTGCCTGGCAAACTGGGTCTTCGCCCCAGCATTTT.

CDR3 DNA sequence: TGTGCCAGCAGCAAACAGGGAGGCTCACCCCTCCACTTT. This translates into CASSKQGGSPLHF. This chain links TRBV7-6 with TRBJ1-6, with a weak D call TRBD1 (6 bases). CDR1 is SGHVS and CDR2 is FNYEAQ in the germline V gene. The germline V and J ends were trimmed by 5 bases and 10 bases, with 12 bases remaining between them. There are 13 residues in the CDR3.

This clonotype came up many times. The chain recombines TRBV4-2 with TRBJ2-7; 10 nucleotides agree with TRBD2. The germline V gene has CDR1 LGHNA and CDR2 YNFKEQ. This CDR3 region has 14 residues. After removal of 3 bases from V and 4 bases from J, the junction contained 3 bases not matched to a gene. CDR3 residues: CASSHTSGNYEQYF. CDR3 DNA: TGTGCCAGCAGCCACACTAGCGGGAATTACGAGCAGTACTTC.

This clonotype was seen repeatedly, ten times or more. This rearrangement joins TRBV12-3 or TRBV12-4 to TRBJ1-2; D gene unclear. The CDR3 loop spans 16 amino acids. With 7 bases removed from V and 2 bases from J, the gap between germline ends came to 20 bases. The CDR3 spells CASTPELSPENYGYTF. The CDR3 DNA follows: TGTGCCAGCACCCCCGAGTTATCACCGGAAAACTATGGCTACACCTTC.

Details on this clonotype: A read error may explain this, as a much larger clone is one base away. The chain is built from TRBV25-1 and TRBJ2-7; 7 bases align to TRBD1. The CDR3 contains 14 residues. Germline loops: CDR1 MGHDK, CDR2 SYGVNS. CDR3 bases: TGTGCCAGCCGTGAACCGGGCAGGGGGTACGAGCAGTACTTC. Translation gives CASREPGRGYEQYF.

This clonotype has ten or more counts. This chain joins TRBV30 and TRBJ1-1, with no clear D. The V gene lost 4 bases and the J gene lost 1 base, with 4 bases spanning the gap. The CDR3 is made up of 11 amino acids. CDR1 GTSNPN and CDR2 SVGIG come from the germline V gene (reference sequence). Written as DNA, the CDR3 is TGTGCCTGGAACACGAACACTGAAGCTTTCTTT. It is translated as CAWNTNTEAFF.

This clonotype has ten or more counts. The rearrangement joins TRBV4-2 to TRBJ2-7, with D maybe TRBD2 (6 bases). The CDR3 runs to 15 residues. Between the trimmed V and J ends, which lost 0 bases and 5 bases, there was a span of 14 bases. From germline, CDR1 is LGHNA and CDR2 YNFKEQ. CDR3 in DNA: TGTGCCAGCAGCCAAGATTGGAGGGCGGATCACGAGCAGTACTTC. It specifies CASSQDWRADHEQYF.

The table lists this clonotype with a few counts. J is TRBJ2-7 and V is TRBV3-1; 7 bases are a match to TRBD2. CDR3 length equals 15 residues. In germline, CDR1 is LGHDT, CDR2 YNNKEL (reference sequence). Trimming took 0 bases from V and 7 from J; bases not matched to a gene: 9. This chain's CDR3 is CASSQEGRAGGEQYF. CDR3 coding DNA: TGTGCCAGCAGCCAAGAGGGGAGGGCCGGCGGGGAGCAGTACTTC.

This chain joins TRBV6-5 and TRBJ1-4, with 9 bases fitting TRBD1. This CDR3 comprises 14 residues. Trimming removed 7 bases from V and 11 bases from J; junction bases left unmatched: 11. Germline CDR1 MNHEY, CDR2 SVGAGI. For the CDR3, the DNA is TGTGCCAGCACTCCCGGGACAGGGTCGCAGAAACTGTTTTTT. Translation: CASTPGTGSQKLFF.

In its sample, this clonotype was seen a few times. The chain couples TRBV7-9 to TRBJ2-7; D is unclear. Trimming cost V 6 bases and J 3 bases, with 12 bases left between them. CDR1 and CDR2 (germline): SEHNR, FQNEAQ (reference sequence). CDR3 size: 13 residues. The CDR3 loop is CASSPPADYEQYF. The CDR3 DNA sequence: TGTGCCAGCAGTCCTCCGGCGGACTACGAGCAGTACTTC.

This clonotype has a count of ten or more. The chain joins TRBV2 to TRBJ1-1; D uncertain. V was trimmed by 2 bases and J by 5 bases, leaving 12 bases between them. The CDR3 is made up of 14 amino acids. Germline values: CDR1 SNHLY, CDR2 FYNNEI. CDR3 bases: TGTGCCAGCAGTGAATTAGGGTCCTATACTGAAGCTTTCTTT. It yields the protein CASSELGSYTEAFF.

This clonotype was seen ten or more times. The chain employs TRBV12-3 or TRBV12-4 and TRBJ2-1; no clear D. Trimming took off 7 bases at V and 11 bases at J, with 12 bases between the two ends. The CDR3 extends over 11 amino acids. CDR3 amino acids: CASTTKSQQFF. The CDR3 nucleotides are TGTGCCAGCACCACCAAGTCACAGCAGTTCTTC.

The chain has TRBV19 and TRBJ2-1, with D tentatively TRBD2 (6 bases). Trimming took off 5 bases at V and 5 bases at J, with 19 bases between the two ends. Per germline, CDR1 LNHDA and CDR2 SQIVND (reference sequence). The CDR3 contains 16 residues. DNA of the CDR3: TGTGCCAGTAGTCAATGGCGGGGTAGCGGCCACAATGAGCAGTTCTTC. This sequence encodes CASSQWRGSGHNEQFF.

This clonotype has a count of ten or more. The chain employs TRBV4-1 and TRBJ2-7; D not certain. Germline V lookup: CDR1 MGHRA, CDR2 YSYEKL. Trimming cost V 1 base and J 2 bases, with 9 bases left between them. The length of the CDR3 is 14 residues. Written as DNA, the CDR3 is TGCGCCAGCAGCCAAGGCCCCAGAGCCTACGAGCAGTACTTC. Translation: CASSQGPRAYEQYF.

The chain employs TRBV6-6 and TRBJ2-1; 9 positions match TRBD1. Germline trimming cut 6 bases from V and 12 bases from J; bases unmatched to any gene: 3. Germline values: CDR1 MNHNY, CDR2 SVGAGI (reference sequence). The CDR3 contains 11 residues. CDR3 sequence (DNA): TGTGCCAGCAGCCAGACAGGGGGGCAGTTCTTC. This gives the protein CASSQTGGQFF.

This clonotype has a count of ten or more. The rearrangement links TRBV28 to TRBJ2-5; TRBD1 agrees at 7 bases. CDR3 length: 14 amino acids. Germline V gives CDR1 MDHEN, CDR2 SYDVKM. The ends lost 7 bases at V and 3 bases at J; junction bases unmatched: 8. This CDR3 is CASIPRQGKETQYF. For the CDR3, the DNA is TGTGCCAGCATCCCTAGACAGGGTAAAGAGACCCAGTACTTC.

This clonotype was recorded many times. J is TRBJ2-2 and V is TRBV5-5; D not certain. The V and J ends lost 0 bases and 4 bases respectively, with 10 bases between them. The CDR3 is 15 amino acids. The germline gives CDR1 SGHKS, CDR2 YYEKEE (reference sequence). The CDR3 spells CASSLAFGATGELFF. CDR3 nucleotide sequence: TGTGCCAGCAGCTTGGCCTTCGGAGCCACCGGGGAGCTGTTTTTT.

This clonotype was observed many times. This rearrangement joins TRBV19 to TRBJ2-1; tentative D call: TRBD2 (5 bases). This CDR3 has 15 residues. V lost 5 bases and J 7 bases, leaving 18 bases between the germline ends. Per the germline V gene, CDR1 is LNHDA and CDR2 is SQIVND (reference sequence). CDR3 nucleotide sequence: TGTGCCAGTAGTGCCCCCCCGAACGGGATAAATGAGCAGTTCTTC. Translation gives CASSAPPNGINEQFF.

This clonotype has a count of ten or more. This sequence joins TRBV19 and TRBJ2-3, with D perhaps matching TRBD2 (6 bases). The length of the CDR3 is 15 residues. Germline V gives CDR1 LNHDA, CDR2 SQIVND (reference sequence). V was trimmed by 5 bases and J by 0 bases, leaving 12 bases between them. CDR3 loop: CASSVPGVSTDTQYF. CDR3 sequence (DNA): TGTGCCAGTAGTGTCCCGGGAGTCAGCACAGATACGCAGTATTTT.